This T cell receptor (beta chain) was recovered during a study of CD8 T cells in Susac syndrome. Blood CD8+ and CD4+ T cells underwent high-throughput TCR beta sequencing. The TEMRA cells underwent FACS enrichment, while the CD8+ and CD4+ T cells underwent negative isolation. Random hexamers were used to reverse transcribe an amount of roughly 0.5 to 1 ug RNA. Multiplex immunoSEQ PCR targeted 54 Vbeta and 13 Jbeta TCR beta segments. One entry per CDR3 protein results from TCRdb running MiXCR on the immunoSEQ multiplex PCR reads. In the table there are about 440,000 distinct CDR3 sequences, approximately 85% of which are singletons. This clonotype was seen a single time. This CDR3 is built from 15 residues. Trimming pared 3 bases from V and 1 base from J, leaving 15 bases between. CDR1 SQVTM and CDR2 ANQGSEA come from the germline V gene.

Sequencing was carried out using CD8+ T cells from PBMCs. V gene TRBV29-1 combines with J gene TRBJ2-5, with D tentatively TRBD2 (5 bases). The receptor's source is a human donor with multiple sclerosis. The CDR3 bases are TGCAGCGTTGATTGGCTAGCAGGCCCCCAAGAGACCCAGTACTTC. Its translation is CSVDWLAGPQETQYF. The whole variable domain, remainder taken from reference TRBV29-1 and TRBJ2-5, is SAVISQKPSRDICQRGTSLTIQCQVDSQVTMMFWYRQQPGQSLTLIATANQGSEATYESGFVIDKFPISRPNLTFSTLTVSNMSPEDSSIYLCSVDWLAGPQETQYFGPGTRLLVL.